These 26 T cell receptor beta chains came from one sample sequenced in a study of CXCR3-negative and CXCR3-positive naive CD8 T cells (dated by TCRdb to about 2019). The sequencer was a NextSeq 550. The Human TCR Profiling Kit (MiLaboratory) was used to make UMI-labeled 5' RACE TRB cDNA libraries. TCRdb reprocessed the sequencing reads and holds a single record per CDR3 protein sequence, with no DNA. The sample's table lists a count of roughly 3,000 distinct CDR3 sequences. Jointly, the top ten make up 2% to 2.5% of the sample. Antigen specificity for these receptors is unknown. Results the study describes overall, beyond this receptor: TRB CDR3s from CXCR3-positive naive cells showed higher hydrophobicity (lower Kidera factor 4), lower energy, and higher strength and volume indices than CXCR3-negative naive cells.

The source material was naive CXCR3+ CD8+ T cells from blood. The meaning of the sample's cell subset or site label: CD45RO-CCR7+CD27+CD95- naive CD8+ T cells expressing CXCR3 (TNR3+). The receptors stem from a human donor in good health. Some clones in this sample may be carry-over from other donors' samples.

The chain joins TRBV3-1 to TRBJ2-7; TCRdb gives TRBD2 as the D gene, but with no DNA this cannot be confirmed. Germline V gene lookup returns CDR1 LGHDT and CDR2 YNNKEL (reference sequence). The CDR3 is made up of 15 amino acids. This CDR3 is CASSQLTSAAYEQYF.

In terms of frequency, this clonotype is medium-sized. This chain connects TRBV7-2 to TRBJ2-3; TCRdb's assignment of TRBD2 cannot be checked, as there is no DNA. This CDR3 is built from 17 residues. The germline CDR1 and CDR2 sequences are SGHTA and FQGNSA. The CDR3 spells CASSSSGRAPYSDTQYF.

This clonotype is deemed medium-sized (0.01 to 0.1%) by its frequency. The V gene is TRBV5-4, the J gene TRBJ1-1; TCRdb calls TRBD1, which cannot be checked without DNA. CDR1 and CDR2 (germline): SGHNT, YYREEE (reference sequence). The CDR3 runs to 16 residues. The CDR3: CASSSDRGGRDTEAFF.

This clonotype is deemed large by its frequency. The chain employs TRBV6-4 and TRBJ2-1; with no DNA, the TCRdb D assignment of TRBD2 cannot be verified. The CDR3 covers 15 residues. Germline lookup yields CDR1 MRHNA and CDR2 SNTAGT. The CDR3 here is CASSDGTSGGSEQFF.

This clonotype ranks as large in terms of frequency. This chain joins TRBV7-9 and TRBJ1-1; without DNA, the TCRdb call of TRBD1 cannot be checked. This CDR3 has 15 residues. CDR1 and CDR2 (germline): SEHNR, FQNEAQ (reference sequence). The CDR3 protein is CASSLGRTGGTEAFF.

This clonotype shows up as medium-sized (0.01 to 0.1%) by frequency. This chain uses TRBV29-1 with TRBJ1-1; TCRdb lists TRBD1, though no DNA is available to test this call. Germline V CDR1 and CDR2: SQVTM, ANQGSEA. The CDR3 runs to 15 residues. The CDR3 sequence: CSVMAGGRMNTEAFF. The complete variable domain, with remaining parts taken from reference TRBV29-1 and TRBJ1-1, reads SAVISQKPSRDICQRGTSLTIQCQVDSQVTMMFWYRQQPGQSLTLIATANQGSEATYESGFVIDKFPISRPNLTFSTLTVSNMSPEDSSIYLCSVMAGGRMNTEAFFGQGTRLTVV.

Considering frequency, this clonotype is medium-sized. V usage is TRBV2 and J usage is TRBJ2-1; TCRdb picks TRBD1, but there is no DNA to check that call. Germline lookup yields CDR1 SNHLY and CDR2 FYNNEI. The CDR3 covers 15 residues. The CDR3 spells CATVGAGSSYNEQFF.

This clonotype is medium-sized by frequency. The rearrangement links TRBV5-1 to TRBJ2-1. CDR3 length: 13 amino acids. Germline-derived CDR1 and CDR2 are SGHRS and YFSETQ. The CDR3 sequence is CASSLVQYSEQFF. Variable domain in full (rest from reference TRBV5-1 and TRBJ2-1): KAGVTQTPRYLIKTRGQQVTLSCSPISGHRSVSWYQQTPGQGLQFLFEYFSETQRNKGNFPGRFSGRQFSNSRSEMNVSTLELGDSALYLCASSLVQYSEQFFGPGTRLTVL.

This clonotype is labeled medium-sized based on frequency. Here the CDR3 reads CSVAADNSYEQYF. The chain couples TRBV20-1 to TRBJ2-7; TCRdb's D call of TRBD1 is untestable without DNA. The CDR3 extends over 13 amino acids. Germline CDR1 is DFQATT and CDR2 is SNEGSKA (reference sequence).

The genes are TRBV20-1 and TRBJ1-2; TCRdb reports TRBD1, a call that lacks DNA to check it against. The CDR3 consists of 12 residues. From germline, CDR1 is DFQATT and CDR2 SNEGSKA (reference sequence). This chain's CDR3 is CSASPGWGGYTF.

In terms of frequency, this clonotype is large (0.1 to 1%). The chain employs TRBV12-3 or TRBV12-4 and TRBJ2-1. The CDR3 extends over 14 amino acids. This chain's CDR3 is CASSEMADYNEQFF.

Measured by frequency, this clonotype is medium-sized (0.01 to 0.1%). J is TRBJ2-7 and V is TRBV3-1; TCRdb picks TRBD1, but there is no DNA to check that call. From germline, CDR1 is LGHDT and CDR2 YNNKEL (reference sequence). The CDR3 is 13 residues long. CDR3 amino acids: CASSPKDSGEQYF.

This clonotype is classed as large (0.1 to 1%) by frequency. V usage is TRBV9 and J usage is TRBJ2-1; the D call of TRBD1 rests on TCRdb alone, since no DNA is present to check it. The CDR3 consists of 13 residues. Germline CDR1 reads SGDLS; CDR2 reads YYNGEE. This CDR3 reads CASSVDRVNEQFF. The whole variable domain, remainder taken from reference TRBV9 and TRBJ2-1, is DSGVTQTPKHLITATGQRVTLRCSPRSGDLSVYWYQQSLDQGLQFLIQYYNGEERAKGNILERFSAQQFPDLHSELNLSSLELGDSALYFCASSVDRVNEQFFGPGTRLTVL.

This clonotype is classed as medium-sized by frequency. This chain connects TRBV6-6 to TRBJ2-3; TCRdb's D call of TRBD1 is untestable without DNA. The CDR3 is 15 residues long. CDR1 is MNHNY, CDR2 SVGAGI, per germline (reference sequence). CDR3 in amino acids: CASSSLGLPQDTQYF.

Frequency places this clonotype as medium-sized. This chain joins TRBV6-2 or TRBV6-3 and TRBJ2-7. Germline CDR1 is MNHEY and CDR2 is SVGEGT. CDR3 size: 14 residues. The CDR3 is CASSYSIQRYEQYF.

The chain uses TRBV5-1 and TRBJ2-3; absent DNA, TCRdb's TRBD1 call cannot be checked. The CDR3 is 17 residues long. Germline assignment: CDR1 SGHRS and CDR2 YFSETQ. CDR3 sequence: CASSPGPGIPSTDTQYF. The full variable domain, with the rest looked up from reference TRBV5-1 and TRBJ2-3, is KAGVTQTPRYLIKTRGQQVTLSCSPISGHRSVSWYQQTPGQGLQFLFEYFSETQRNKGNFPGRFSGRQFSNSRSEMNVSTLELGDSALYLCASSPGPGIPSTDTQYFGPGTRLTVL.

This clonotype shows up as medium-sized by frequency. The chain links TRBV15 to TRBJ2-1. This CDR3 region has 17 residues. CDR1 LNHNV and CDR2 YYDKDF come from the germline V gene (reference sequence). The CDR3 region is CATSGQGETLLPYEQFF.

By frequency, this clonotype registers medium-sized. The chain is built from TRBV11-2 and TRBJ2-2; TCRdb outputs TRBD2, but without DNA this stays unchecked. This CDR3 spans 16 amino acids. CDR1 is SGHAT, CDR2 FQNNGV, per germline. This CDR3 is CASILTGTLPTGELFF.

This clonotype registers medium-sized (0.01 to 0.1%) by frequency. CDR3 in amino acids: CASSQEIEGWWTQYF. The V call is TRBV3-1, the J call TRBJ2-5; TCRdb calls TRBD2, which cannot be checked without DNA. The length of the CDR3 is 15 residues. Germline loops: CDR1 LGHDT, CDR2 YNNKEL (reference sequence).

This CDR3 is CASSLWDSSYNEQFF. J is TRBJ2-1 and V is TRBV5-6; TCRdb's D gene call, TRBD1, goes unchecked for lack of DNA. The CDR3 contains 15 residues. The germline V gene has CDR1 SGHDT and CDR2 YYEEEE.

This sequence joins TRBV7-9 and TRBJ1-1. The CDR3 loop spans 16 amino acids. Looked up from germline, CDR1 is SEHNR and CDR2 is FQNEAQ (reference sequence). Here the CDR3 reads CASSSPTGGGPVLAFF.

This clonotype is deemed medium-sized by its frequency. The chain couples TRBV2 to TRBJ1-1; TCRdb designates TRBD1, a call that cannot be tested without DNA. Germline V lookup: CDR1 SNHLY, CDR2 FYNNEI. The CDR3 length is 13 residues. CDR3 amino acids: CASLEDTGVEAFF. Filled out from reference TRBV2 and TRBJ1-1, the complete variable domain reads EPEVTQTPSHQVTQMGQEVILRCVPISNHLYFYWYRQILGQKVEFLVSFYNNEISEKSEIFDDQFSVERPDGSNFTLKIRSTKLEDSAMYFCASLEDTGVEAFFGQGTRLTVV.

This clonotype ranks as medium-sized in terms of frequency. V gene TRBV4-1 combines with J gene TRBJ1-5; TCRdb names TRBD1, which stays unverified in the absence of DNA. Germline V gene lookup returns CDR1 MGHRA and CDR2 YSYEKL. The CDR3 has 15 residues. The CDR3 sequence: CASSQGWGGNQPQHF.

Measured by frequency, this clonotype is medium-sized. The chain combines TRBV4-3 with TRBJ1-2; TCRdb's D gene call, TRBD1, goes unchecked for lack of DNA. The CDR3 has 17 amino acids. Germline V lookup: CDR1 LGHNA, CDR2 YSLEER. CDR3 in amino acids: CASSQRDRGEREAGYTF.

V gene TRBV12-3 or TRBV12-4 combines with J gene TRBJ2-7; absent DNA, TCRdb's TRBD1 call cannot be checked. The CDR3 loop spans 14 amino acids. The CDR3: CASSFKGGSYEQYF.

By frequency, this clonotype registers medium-sized (0.01 to 0.1%). This chain uses TRBV12-3 or TRBV12-4 with TRBJ2-3; TCRdb lists TRBD1, though no DNA is available to test this call. The CDR3 contains 14 residues. This CDR3 is CASSLGQGIDTQYF.